Sequencing of this TCR beta chain was carried out in a study of CD4 T cells in relation to SARS-CoV-2 and coronaviruses. Study results and limitations: Around 62% of donors had memory CD4+ clonotypes crossrecognizing SARS-CoV-2 and common cold coronavirus spike.

Of note for this clone: Its antigen is unknown.

Per the germline V gene, CDR1 is LNHDA and CDR2 is SQIVND (reference sequence). This CDR3 has 14 residues. V lost 7 bases and J 3 bases, leaving 12 bases between the germline ends. The unexposed donors gave CD4+ T cells in about 2011-2019, prior to COVID-19. CD4+ T cells were isolated from the cells after roughly 11 days of culture. Cells permitting, SARS-CoV-2 S/N and four cold-coronavirus spikes were tested on unexposed-donor CD4+ T cells. Sequencing used immunoSEQ multiplex PCR; TCRdb keeps in-frame clones, though not all of them. The sample yields about 15,000 clones, roughly 71% seen once. The clonotype originates from a human donor in good health. The gene calls are TRBV19 and TRBJ2-2, with D possibly being TRBD2 (5 bases). Source material: CD4+ T cells from PBMCs, cultured in vitro. DNA for the CDR3: TGTGCCAGTATAGGGCTAGCTCACACCGGGGAGCTGTTTTTT. It is translated as CASIGLAHTGELFF.